Below are 5 T cell receptor beta chains sequenced from a single sample in a study of T cells and Merkel cell carcinoma outcomes. Libraries were prepared by immunoSEQ multiplex PCR; TCRdb keeps only in-frame clonotypes and omits some of them. This table has about 15,000 clones, roughly 76% appearing once. The source material was tumor tissue from Merkel cell carcinoma. Receptors originate from a human donor with Merkel cell carcinoma.

The chain uses TRBV7-2 and TRBJ1-1; D unclear. The CDR3 totals 13 residues. V was trimmed by 4 bases and J by 4 bases, leaving 10 bases between them. Germline V lookup: CDR1 SGHTA, CDR2 FQGNSA. CDR3 region: CASSWARATEAFF. CDR3 in DNA: TGTGCCAGCAGCTGGGCCCGGGCCACTGAAGCTTTCTTT. Variable domain in full (rest from reference TRBV7-2 and TRBJ1-1): GAGVSQSPSNKVTEKGKDVELRCDPISGHTALYWYRQSLGQGLEFLIYFQGNSAPDKSGLPSDRFSAERTGGSVSTLTIQRTQQEDSAVYLCASSWARATEAFFGQGTRLTVV.

The V call is TRBV6-1, the J call TRBJ2-1; 14 nucleotides line up with TRBD2. The trim removed 0 bases at V and 12 bases at J, leaving 10 bases unmatched. CDR1 and CDR2 (germline): MNHNS, SASEGT. The CDR3 contains 17 residues. Here the CDR3 DNA reads TGTGCCAGCAGTGAAGCGTTTGGGGGGACTAGCGGGAGCGCGCAGTTCTTC. This gives the protein CASSEAFGGTSGSAQFF.

The chain couples TRBV28 to TRBJ1-5; D is uncertain. V lost 7 bases to trimming and J lost 0 bases, with 13 bases between them. Germline V gives CDR1 MDHEN, CDR2 SYDVKM. The length of the CDR3 is 15 residues. The DNA for the CDR3 is TGTGCCAGCATTAGAGGCCTGTATAGCAATCAGCCCCAGCATTTT. It translates to CASIRGLYSNQPQHF. The full variable domain, rest sourced from reference TRBV28 and TRBJ1-5, is DVKVTQSSRYLVKRTGEKVFLECVQDMDHENMFWYRQDPGLGLRLIYFSYDVKMKEKGDIPEGYSVSREKKERFSLILESASTNQTSMYLCASIRGLYSNQPQHFGDGTRLSIL.

This chain links TRBV28 with TRBJ1-3, with D unresolved. The CDR3 contains 13 residues. Per germline, CDR1 MDHEN and CDR2 SYDVKM. V was trimmed by 7 bases and J by 0 bases, leaving 7 bases between them. The CDR3 coding sequence is TGTGCCAGCACCAGGAGCTCTGGAAACACCATATATTTT. It is translated as CASTRSSGNTIYF.

The table lists this clone with a count of one. The rearrangement joins TRBV5-1 to TRBJ1-1, with 8 bases lining up with TRBD1. Germline V gene data show CDR1 as SGHRS and CDR2 as YFSETQ. This CDR3 has 15 residues. V shed 0 bases, J shed 5 bases, and the junction held 6 bases outside the gene matches. For the CDR3, the DNA is TGCGCCAGCAGCTTGGGAAAGACAGGGGAGACTGAAGCTTTCTTT. Translated: CASSLGKTGETEAFF.